Listed here are 28 T cell receptor beta chains from one sample, sequenced in a study of blood T cells in healthy people across ages. For the second PCR, which ran for about 7 to 11 cycles, a sample-barcoded 5' primer and a J-beta primer mix were used. Using its own MiXCR run on the 5' RACE reads, TCRdb lists one record per CDR3 protein. The sample shows 1.5 million to 2 million distinct CDR3 sequences, about 31% of them seen only once. The sample comprised blood. The receptors originated from a woman between 25 and 40 years old in good health.

This clonotype was detected only a few times. The chain has TRBV15 and TRBJ2-3, with a tentative D call TRBD2 (5 bases). V was cut by 2 bases and J by 4 bases, with 19 bases left in between. Germline V gives CDR1 LNHNV, CDR2 YYDKDF (reference sequence). CDR3 length: 17 residues. The CDR3 spells CATSRKFDLAGPDTQYF. As DNA, the CDR3 is TGTGCCACCAGCAGAAAATTTGATCTAGCAGGACCAGATACGCAGTATTTT.

This clonotype showed up just once. CDR3: CASSQDRSREQFF. CDR3 in DNA: TGTGCCAGCAGCCAAGATCGGAGCAGGGAGCAGTTCTTC. The chain is built from TRBV3-1 and TRBJ2-1; no reliable D call. V lost 0 bases and J lost 10, with 10 bases in between. The CDR3 sequence is 13 residues long. Germline V gene lookup returns CDR1 LGHDT and CDR2 YNNKEL (reference sequence).

The table lists this clonotype with a few counts. The V and J genes are TRBV3-1 and TRBJ2-1; 10 nucleotides line up with TRBD2. The CDR3 is 15 amino acids. In germline, CDR1 is LGHDT, CDR2 YNNKEL (reference sequence). With V trimmed by 2 bases and J by 15 bases, 13 bases remained unmatched. The CDR3: CASSQLAGVGVDLFF. CDR3 in DNA: TGTGCCAGCAGCCAACTAGCGGGAGTGGGTGTCGATCTGTTCTTC.

The chain couples TRBV7-9 to TRBJ2-2; D possibly uses TRBD1 or TRBD2 (5 bases each). CDR3 length: 15 amino acids. Trimming pared 3 bases from V and 4 bases from J, leaving 12 bases between. From germline, CDR1 is SEHNR and CDR2 FQNEAQ (reference sequence). The CDR3 region has the DNA TGTGCCAGCAGCTTTCCGGGGCTCCCCACCGGGGAGCTGTTTTTT. Its protein is CASSFPGLPTGELFF.

This chain connects TRBV5-1 to TRBJ1-1, with 7 bases matching TRBD1. This CDR3 is built from 15 residues. The germline gives CDR1 SGHRS, CDR2 YFSETQ. With V trimmed by 0 bases and J by 4 bases, 6 bases remained unmatched. As DNA, the CDR3 is TGCGCCAGCAGCTTGGCCAAACAGGGGATCACTGAAGCTTTCTTT. It encodes CASSLAKQGITEAFF.

V and J are TRBV27 and TRBJ2-7, with a possible D match to TRBD1 (6 bases). V dropped 3 bases and J dropped 2 bases, with 20 bases sitting between them. CDR1 is MNHEY and CDR2 is SMNVEV in the germline V gene (reference sequence). This CDR3 is 17 amino acids long. CDR3 amino acids: CASSLTFQSDSPYEQYF. The DNA for the CDR3 is TGTGCCAGCAGTTTGACGTTTCAATCGGACAGCCCCTACGAGCAGTACTTC.

This chain uses TRBV6-2 or TRBV6-3 with TRBJ2-7; 12 bases map to TRBD2. The J segment lost 5 bases and the V segment lost 6 bases, leaving 8 bases of the junction unmatched. This CDR3 contains 15 residues. Germline loops: CDR1 MNHEY, CDR2 SVGEGT. The CDR3, as DNA: TGTGCCAGCAGCTCACTAGCGGGAGGTCGCCACGAGCAGTACTTC. This codes for CASSSLAGGRHEQYF.

The rearrangement uses TRBV25-1 and TRBJ1-2, with 8 bases lining up with TRBD1. CDR3 length: 15 amino acids. V lost 7 bases, J lost 4 bases, and 11 bases stayed unmatched. Germline CDR1 MGHDK, CDR2 SYGVNS. The CDR3 is CASKPQGENFYGYTF. CDR3 sequence (DNA): TGTGCCAGCAAGCCACAGGGGGAGAACTTCTATGGCTACACCTTC.

The CDR3 spells CASSGSRSNEQFF. The CDR3 DNA follows: TGTGCCAGCAGCGGGAGCCGGTCCAATGAGCAGTTCTTC. The V and J genes are TRBV11-2 and TRBJ2-1; a weak D match, TRBD2 (5 bases). The CDR3 is 13 amino acids. Germline V gene data show CDR1 as SGHAT and CDR2 as FQNNGV. The V end was cut by 5 bases, the J end by 6 bases, with 11 bases between.

The V and J genes are TRBV20-1 and TRBJ1-5; no firm D call. This CDR3 spans 14 amino acids. Germline CDR1 reads DFQATT; CDR2 reads SNEGSKA (reference sequence). The ends were cut back, 4 bases at V and 1 base at J, with 11 bases in the middle. The CDR3 here is CSAIAPSSNQPQHF. The CDR3 DNA sequence: TGCAGTGCTATAGCACCATCCAGCAATCAGCCCCAGCATTTT.

CDR3 sequence (DNA): TGTGCCAGTGCAACTAGCAGACTGCAAGAGACCCAGTACTTC. Translated, it gives CASATSRLQETQYF. The chain uses TRBV27 and TRBJ2-5; weak D call: TRBD2 (6 bases). This CDR3 is built from 14 residues. Germline V gene sequence: CDR1 MNHEY, CDR2 SMNVEV (reference sequence). V was pared by 9 bases and J by 2 bases, with 16 bases between.

The rearrangement links TRBV27 to TRBJ1-2; a possible D gene is TRBD1 (6 bases). Deletions cut 4 bases from V and 6 bases from J, with 21 bases between. Germline-derived CDR1 and CDR2 are MNHEY and SMNVEV (reference sequence). The CDR3 is 16 amino acids. The CDR3, as DNA: TGTGCCAGCAGTTGGGGGCCCGGCAGGGGCGACCATGGCTACACCTTC. The encoded protein is CASSWGPGRGDHGYTF.

A note on this clonotype: The junction differs from germline at one of its ends, possibly a read error. This rearrangement joins TRBV5-1 to TRBJ2-5; D gene unclear. CDR1 and CDR2 from the germline V gene are SGHRS and YFSETQ. There are 12 residues in the CDR3. Written as DNA, the CDR3 is TGCGCCTGCAGCTCCGGCGCGGAGACCCAGTACTTC. Translating gives CACSSGAETQYF.

As to this clonotype: This may be a read error: a much more frequent sequence differs by one nucleotide. This sequence joins TRBV20-1 and TRBJ2-1, with 7 bases aligning to TRBD2. The V segment lost 5 bases and the J segment 3 bases; nucleotides outside the gene matches: 10. The V gene's germline CDR1 is DFQATT and CDR2 SNEGSKA (reference sequence). This CDR3 region has 15 residues. The CDR3 reads CSAGVPAGYYNEQFF. CDR3 coding DNA: TGCAGTGCTGGAGTCCCAGCGGGGTACTACAATGAGCAGTTCTTC.

This chain joins TRBV20-1 and TRBJ2-1, with 7 nucleotides matching TRBD2. V dropped 0 bases and J dropped 6; count of bases not matched to a gene: 8. The CDR3 is 15 residues long. The germline V gene encodes CDR1 DFQATT and CDR2 SNEGSKA (reference sequence). The DNA of the CDR3 is TGCAGTGCTAGAGATTTGCGGGGGAGAGTCAATGAGCAGTTCTTC. Translated, it gives CSARDLRGRVNEQFF.

CDR3 nucleotide sequence: TGCAGTGCGGGCGGAAGGGAGGCCCAGTACTTC. It yields the protein CSAGGREAQYF. The gene calls are TRBV20-1 and TRBJ2-5, with D possibly TRBD2 on 6 matching bases. The CDR3 sequence is 11 residues long. From germline, CDR1 is DFQATT and CDR2 SNEGSKA (reference sequence). Trimming left V 6 bases short and J 9 bases short, with 14 bases between.

This clonotype was seen at least ten times. This chain connects TRBV7-9 to TRBJ1-2; D uncertain. This CDR3 region has 14 residues. CDR1 is SEHNR, CDR2 FQNEAQ, per germline (reference sequence). Trimming pared 0 bases from V and 7 bases from J, leaving 12 bases between. This chain's CDR3 is CASSLAGADRGYTF. For the CDR3, the DNA is TGTGCCAGCAGCTTAGCTGGCGCTGATCGTGGCTACACCTTC.

The V call is TRBV5-4, the J call TRBJ2-1, with D perhaps matching TRBD1 or TRBD2 (6 bases each). CDR1 and CDR2 (germline): SGHNT, YYREEE (reference sequence). V dropped 4 bases and J dropped 9 bases, with 17 bases sitting between them. This CDR3 region has 14 residues. The CDR3 spells CASSADGGEGEQFF. The CDR3 nucleotides are TGTGCCAGCAGCGCGGACGGGGGCGAAGGTGAGCAGTTCTTC.

Only a few counts were recorded for this clonotype. The chain links TRBV7-2 to TRBJ2-3, with a possible D match to TRBD1 (6 bases). Looked up from germline, CDR1 is SGHTA and CDR2 is FQGNSA. The CDR3 totals 16 residues. Trimming shortened V by 6 bases and J by 2 bases, and 18 bases separated the two germline ends. The DNA of the CDR3 is TGTGCCAGCAGTCAATGGGGGCTCCCGCCCACAGATACGCAGTATTTT. Its translation is CASSQWGLPPTDTQYF.

The rearrangement links TRBV7-2 to TRBJ2-3; 8 nucleotides agree with TRBD1. From germline, CDR1 is SGHTA and CDR2 FQGNSA. After removal of 4 bases from V and 4 bases from J, the junction contained 7 bases not matched to a gene. The CDR3 covers 15 residues. CDR3 loop: CASSSPDRVPDTQYF. CDR3 coding DNA: TGTGCCAGCAGCTCCCCGGACAGGGTCCCAGATACGCAGTATTTT. Variable domain in full (rest from reference TRBV7-2 and TRBJ2-3): GAGVSQSPSNKVTEKGKDVELRCDPISGHTALYWYRQSLGQGLEFLIYFQGNSAPDKSGLPSDRFSAERTGGSVSTLTIQRTQQEDSAVYLCASSSPDRVPDTQYFGPGTRLTVL.

The sample holds a few counts of this clonotype. The gene calls are TRBV4-2 and TRBJ1-2; D perhaps matches TRBD1 (6 bases). V was trimmed by 4 bases and J by 0 bases, leaving 21 bases between them. The CDR3 length is 18 residues. Germline V gives CDR1 LGHNA, CDR2 YNFKEQ. This CDR3 reads CASSLSPGVLKSNYGYTF. CDR3 sequence (DNA): TGTGCCAGCAGCCTATCCCCAGGGGTTCTGAAGTCTAACTATGGCTACACCTTC.

V gene TRBV28 combines with J gene TRBJ2-3, with a weak D call TRBD2 (8 bases). The germline V and J ends were trimmed by 6 bases and 5 bases, with 21 bases remaining between them. The CDR3 is made up of 16 amino acids. Looked up from germline, CDR1 is MDHEN and CDR2 is SYDVKM. The CDR3 nucleotides read TGTGCCAGCAGGCCCCAAGGACTAGCAGGGGGAGATACGCAGTATTTT. Amino acid sequence: CASRPQGLAGGDTQYF.

The chain couples TRBV7-2 to TRBJ2-2; unclear D gene. The CDR3 length is 15 residues. Trimming shortened V by 5 bases and J by 0 bases, and 10 bases separated the two germline ends. The germline V gene encodes CDR1 SGHTA and CDR2 FQGNSA. The CDR3 DNA reads as TGTGCCAGCAGCCGCGCTGAGGCGAACACCGGGGAGCTGTTTTTT. Protein sequence: CASSRAEANTGELFF. Full variable domain (rest looked up from reference TRBV7-2 and TRBJ2-2): GAGVSQSPSNKVTEKGKDVELRCDPISGHTALYWYRQSLGQGLEFLIYFQGNSAPDKSGLPSDRFSAERTGGSVSTLTIQRTQQEDSAVYLCASSRAEANTGELFFGEGSRLTVL.

With respect to this clonotype: An end of the junction differs from the germline gene, which may be a read error. The J gene is TRBJ2-3, the V gene TRBV3-1; 11 bases are shared with TRBD2. Looked up from germline, CDR1 is LGHDT and CDR2 is YNNKEL (reference sequence). The CDR3 is 15 residues long. In DNA form, the CDR3 reads TGTGCCGGCAGCCAACTAGCGGGAGTGGCAGATACGCAGTATTTT. It yields the protein CAGSQLAGVADTQYF.

The chain links TRBV20-1 to TRBJ2-1; D unresolved. V lost 2 bases to trimming and J lost 8 bases, with 10 bases between them. The germline CDR1 and CDR2 sequences are DFQATT and SNEGSKA (reference sequence). CDR3 size: 12 residues. The CDR3 DNA reads TGCAGTGCTAGAAATAGCCCGGATGAGCAGTTCTTC. Amino acids: CSARNSPDEQFF.

In the case of this clonotype: A much larger clone differs from this one at a single base, so this may be a read error. V gene TRBV7-2 combines with J gene TRBJ2-1; 13 positions match TRBD2. Germline CDR1 and CDR2: SGHTA and FQGNSA. CDR3 length: 15 residues. For the CDR3, the DNA is TGTGCCAGCAGCTGGACTAGCGGGGGCGGCAATGGGCAGTTCTTC. Protein product: CASSWTSGGGNGQFF.

This clonotype was detected only a few times. This chain connects TRBV20-1 to TRBJ2-3; 9 bases agree with TRBD2. V shed 6 bases and J 0 bases; nucleotides not matched to a gene: 13. Per the germline V gene, CDR1 is DFQATT and CDR2 is SNEGSKA (reference sequence). This CDR3 contains 17 residues. CDR3 sequence reads: CSAPPASGKSSTDTQYF. Written as DNA, the CDR3 is TGCAGTGCCCCGCCGGCTAGCGGGAAGTCTAGCACAGATACGCAGTATTTT.

As concerns this clonotype: An end of the junction does not agree with germline; a read error may underlie this. The V and J genes are TRBV7-6 and TRBJ2-3, with 8 bases fitting TRBD2. Per germline, CDR1 SGHVS and CDR2 FNYEAQ. The CDR3 has 17 residues. DNA of the CDR3: TGTGCCAGCAGTTTAGGGGTGTCGGGAGGGCTCGCAGATAGGCAGTATTTT. Translating it yields CASSLGVSGGLADRQYF.